This is a list of T cell receptor beta chains from one sample in a study of CD8+ T cells in alopecia areata. Only in-frame clones appear in the TCRdb table, and some are missing; sequencing was by immunoSEQ multiplex PCR. The sample carries 69,000 or so clones, 50% to 75% recorded once. The starting material was CD8+ T cells sorted from blood, obtained at week 0. The receptor set was obtained from a human donor with alopecia areata. The CDR3 runs from the conserved cysteine through the conserved F or W. Fields, in order: D gene, J gene, V gene, clone size, CDR3 protein, CDR3 DNA. D genes are given only for firm matches. Rows may omit the clone size; those that give it use once, few, many or a size class.

.,TRBJ1-1,TRBV25-1,.,CASTTLEGGTAPAFF,TGTGCCAGCACCACCCTCGAGGGGGGGACGGCTCCGGCTTTCTTT
.,TRBJ1-1,TRBV9,.,CASSVETGTEAFF,TGTGCCAGCAGCGTAGAAACCGGGACAGAAGCTTTCTTT
TRBD1,TRBJ1-2,TRBV27,.,CASRAQQGPPGYTF,TGTGCCAGCAGGGCACAACAGGGGCCGCCTGGCTACACCTTC
TRBD2,TRBJ2-1,TRBV30,.,CAWRSGSGMDEQFF,TGTGCCTGGAGGAGCGGGAGTGGAATGGATGAGCAGTTCTTC
TRBD2,TRBJ2-7,TRBV5-4,.,CASSGGLAGVDEQYF,TGTGCCAGCAGCGGGGGACTAGCGGGAGTAGACGAGCAGTACTTC
.,TRBJ1-1,TRBV5-1,.,CASYGAGAEAFF,TGCGCCAGCTACGGGGCCGGCGCTGAAGCTTTCTTT
.,TRBJ1-4,TRBV30,.,CAWRGLTNEKLFF,TGTGCCTGGAGAGGGCTGACTAATGAAAAACTGTTTTTT
.,TRBJ2-3,TRBV27,.,CASSPTRQVGLSTDTQYF,TGTGCCAGCAGCCCAACCCGACAGGTTGGCCTTAGCACAGATACGCAGTATTTT
.,TRBJ2-3,TRBV7-6,few,CASSPRGGGPLRDTQYF,TGTGCCAGCAGCCCCCGAGGGGGAGGGCCTCTACGTGATACGCAGTATTTT
.,TRBJ1-2,TRBV29-1,few,CRKDRTNGYTF,TGCAGGAAGGACAGAACAAATGGCTACACCTTC
.,TRBJ1-1,TRBV14,.,CASSQAYSEAFF,TGTGCCAGCAGCCAAGCCTACAGTGAAGCTTTCTTT
.,TRBJ1-1,TRBV5-1,.,CASKDGDLMNTEAFF,TGCGCCAGCAAGGACGGGGATCTTATGAACACTGAAGCTTTCTTT
.,TRBJ2-4,TRBV7-9,medium-sized,CASSEDLNIQYF,TGTGCCAGCAGCGAGGACCTCAACATTCAGTACTTC
.,TRBJ1-5,TRBV27,.,CASRSGEGGNQPQHF,TGTGCCAGCAGAAGTGGGGAAGGCGGCAATCAGCCCCAGCATTTT
TRBD1,TRBJ2-4,TRBV9,.,CASSVGQGGKNIQYF,TGTGCCAGCAGCGTAGGACAGGGCGGCAAAAACATTCAGTACTTC
.,TRBJ2-1,TRBV7-3,.,CASSSFPDNEQFF,TGTGCCAGCAGCTCCTTCCCCGACAATGAGCAGTTCTTC
.,TRBJ2-7,TRBV7-9,.,CASSLGSTISYEQYF,TGTGCCAGCAGCTTAGGGTCGACAATTAGCTACGAGCAGTACTTC
.,TRBJ1-4,TRBV27,once,CASSDRPNEKLFF,TGTGCCAGCAGTGACAGGCCTAATGAAAAACTGTTTTTT
.,TRBJ1-5,TRBV13,.,CASRTGNQPQHF,TGTGCCAGCAGAACAGGGAATCAGCCCCAGCATTTT
TRBD2,TRBJ2-2,TRBV10-3,.,CAILGLAGANTGELFF,TGTGCCATCCTGGGACTAGCGGGGGCGAACACCGGGGAGCTGTTTTTT
TRBD2,TRBJ2-1,TRBV5-1,.,CASSPGGYGSGNEQFF,TGCGCCAGCAGCCCGGGGGGTTACGGGTCTGGGAATGAGCAGTTCTTC
.,TRBJ2-1,TRBV5-6,.,CASAQVLGEQFF,TGTGCCAGCGCACAGGTTCTTGGTGAGCAGTTCTTC
.,TRBJ1-2,TRBV29-1,.,CSVVSRENYGYTF,TGCAGCGTTGTTTCCAGAGAGAACTATGGCTACACCTTC
.,TRBJ2-5,TRBV4-3,.,CASSQDRGETQYF,TGCGCCAGCAGCCAAGATCGGGGGGAGACCCAGTACTTC
TRBD2,TRBJ2-7,TRBV5-1,few,CASSLVAGGNEQYF,TGCGCCAGCAGCTTGGTAGCGGGAGGGAACGAGCAGTACTTC
TRBD2,TRBJ2-1,TRBV27,.,CARLIGGSPYNEQFF,TGTGCCAGACTGATAGGCGGGAGTCCCTACAATGAGCAGTTCTTC
.,TRBJ2-3,TRBV27,.,CASSLNSLTDTQYF,TGTGCCAGCAGTTTGAACTCCCTTACAGATACGCAGTATTTT
.,TRBJ2-7,TRBV27,.,CASSPGTGPNEQYF,TGTGCCAGCAGCCCCGGGACGGGACCAAACGAGCAGTACTTC